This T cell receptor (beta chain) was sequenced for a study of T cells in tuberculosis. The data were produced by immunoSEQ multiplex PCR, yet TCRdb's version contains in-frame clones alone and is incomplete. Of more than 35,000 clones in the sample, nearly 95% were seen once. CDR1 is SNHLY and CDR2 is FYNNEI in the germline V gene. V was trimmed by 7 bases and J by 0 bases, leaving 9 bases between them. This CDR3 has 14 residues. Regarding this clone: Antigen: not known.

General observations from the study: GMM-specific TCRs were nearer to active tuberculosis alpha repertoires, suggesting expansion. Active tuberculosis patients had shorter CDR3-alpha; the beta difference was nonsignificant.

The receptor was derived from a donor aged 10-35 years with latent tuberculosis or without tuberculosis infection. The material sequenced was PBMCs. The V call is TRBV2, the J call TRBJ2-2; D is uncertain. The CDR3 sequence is CASIWAPNTGELFF. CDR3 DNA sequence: TGTGCCAGCATCTGGGCTCCGAACACCGGGGAGCTGTTTTTT.